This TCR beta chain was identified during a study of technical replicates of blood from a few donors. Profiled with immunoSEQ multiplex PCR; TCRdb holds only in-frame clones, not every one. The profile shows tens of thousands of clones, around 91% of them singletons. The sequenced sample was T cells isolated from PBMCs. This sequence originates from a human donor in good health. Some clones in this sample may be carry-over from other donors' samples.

The DNA for the CDR3 is TGTGCCAGCAGCGAGGGATCCGAGCAGTACTTC. Its translation is CASSEGSEQYF. The chain is built from TRBV5-6 and TRBJ2-7, with D perhaps matching TRBD2 (5 bases). Per the germline V gene, CDR1 is SGHDT and CDR2 is YYEEEE. The V end was cut by 4 bases, the J end by 6 bases, with 8 bases between. The CDR3 is made up of 11 amino acids.